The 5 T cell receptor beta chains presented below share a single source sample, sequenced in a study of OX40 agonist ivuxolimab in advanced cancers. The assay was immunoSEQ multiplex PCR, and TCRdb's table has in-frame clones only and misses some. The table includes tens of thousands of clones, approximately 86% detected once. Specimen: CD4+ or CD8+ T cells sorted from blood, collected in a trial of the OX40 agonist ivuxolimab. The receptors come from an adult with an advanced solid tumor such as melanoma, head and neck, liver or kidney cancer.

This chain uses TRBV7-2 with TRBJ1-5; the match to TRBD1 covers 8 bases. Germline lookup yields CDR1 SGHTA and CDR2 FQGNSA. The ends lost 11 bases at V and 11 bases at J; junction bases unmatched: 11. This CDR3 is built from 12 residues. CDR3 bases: TGTGCCTCCGGACAGGGAGAAGGGGCCCAGCATTTT. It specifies CASGQGEGAQHF.

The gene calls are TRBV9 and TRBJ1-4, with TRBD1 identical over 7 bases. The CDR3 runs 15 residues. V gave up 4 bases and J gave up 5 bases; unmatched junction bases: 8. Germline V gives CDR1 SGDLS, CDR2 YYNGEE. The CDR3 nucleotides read TGTGCCAGCAGCCCCCAGACAGGGCTAAATGAAAAACTGTTTTTT. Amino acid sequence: CASSPQTGLNEKLFF. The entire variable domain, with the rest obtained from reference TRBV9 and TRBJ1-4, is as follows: DSGVTQTPKHLITATGQRVTLRCSPRSGDLSVYWYQQSLDQGLQFLIQYYNGEERAKGNILERFSAQQFPDLHSELNLSSLELGDSALYFCASSPQTGLNEKLFFGSGTQLSVL.

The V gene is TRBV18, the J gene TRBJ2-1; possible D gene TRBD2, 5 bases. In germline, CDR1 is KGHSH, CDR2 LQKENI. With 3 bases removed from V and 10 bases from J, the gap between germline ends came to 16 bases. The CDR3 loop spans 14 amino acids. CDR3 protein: CASSPILDRGEQFF. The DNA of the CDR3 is TGTGCCAGCTCACCGATTTTGGACCGGGGAGAGCAGTTCTTC.

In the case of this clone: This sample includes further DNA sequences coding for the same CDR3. In DNA form, the CDR3 reads TGCGCCAGCAGCTCGGACAGGGGGGACTATGGCTACACCTTC. Protein: CASSSDRGDYGYTF. The V call is TRBV5-1, the J call TRBJ1-2; 10 bases align to TRBD1. V lost 3 bases, J lost 3 bases, and 2 bases stayed unmatched. Germline loops: CDR1 SGHRS, CDR2 YFSETQ. This CDR3 is built from 14 residues. The full variable domain, completed using reference TRBV5-1 and TRBJ1-2, is KAGVTQTPRYLIKTRGQQVTLSCSPISGHRSVSWYQQTPGQGLQFLFEYFSETQRNKGNFPGRFSGRQFSNSRSEMNVSTLELGDSALYLCASSSDRGDYGYTFGSGTRLTVV.

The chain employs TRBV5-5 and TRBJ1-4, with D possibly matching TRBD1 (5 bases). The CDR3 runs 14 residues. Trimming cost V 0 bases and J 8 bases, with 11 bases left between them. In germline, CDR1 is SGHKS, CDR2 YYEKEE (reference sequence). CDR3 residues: CASSLAGADEKLFF. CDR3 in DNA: TGTGCCAGCAGCTTGGCCGGGGCTGACGAAAAACTGTTTTTT. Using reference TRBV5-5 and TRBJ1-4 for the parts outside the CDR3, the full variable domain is DAGVTQSPTHLIKTRGQQVTLRCSPISGHKSVSWYQQVLGQGPQFIFQYYEKEERGRGNFPDRFSARQFPNYSSELNVNALLLGDSALYLCASSLAGADEKLFFGSGTQLSVL.